The text below deals with one T cell receptor (beta chain). In germline, CDR1 is SNHLY, CDR2 FYNNEI. Trimming removed 4 bases at V and 3 bases at J, with 16 bases between. This CDR3 spans 15 amino acids. This record comes from a study of OX40 agonist ivuxolimab in advanced cancers. Here immunoSEQ multiplex PCR was the method, and the copy in TCRdb shows in-frame clones only, minus some. Of roughly 100,000 clones in the sample, around 91% are singletons; the top ten hold 0.65% to 0.85%. V is TRBV2 and J is TRBJ2-7; D not resolved. Sequencing was performed on CD4+ or CD8+ T cells sorted from blood, taken in a trial of the OX40 agonist ivuxolimab. This TCR came from an adult with an advanced solid tumor such as melanoma, head and neck, liver or kidney cancer. The CDR3 is CASSVDTGFDYEQYF. As DNA, the CDR3 is TGTGCCAGCAGTGTGGATACGGGTTTCGACTACGAGCAGTACTTC.